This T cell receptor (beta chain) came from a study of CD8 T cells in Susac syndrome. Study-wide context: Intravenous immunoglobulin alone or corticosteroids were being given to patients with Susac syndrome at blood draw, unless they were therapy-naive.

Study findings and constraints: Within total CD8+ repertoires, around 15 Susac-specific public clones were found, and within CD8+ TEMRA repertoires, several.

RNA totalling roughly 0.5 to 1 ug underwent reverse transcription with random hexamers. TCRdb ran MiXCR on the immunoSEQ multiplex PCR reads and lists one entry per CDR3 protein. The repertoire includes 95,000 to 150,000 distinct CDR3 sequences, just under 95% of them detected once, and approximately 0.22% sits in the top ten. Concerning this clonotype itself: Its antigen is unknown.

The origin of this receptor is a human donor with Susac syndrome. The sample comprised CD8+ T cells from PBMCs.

DNA of the CDR3: TGTGCCAGCAGCCAAGATATCGGCGTCGTCTCCTACGAGCAGTACTTC. Translated: CASSQDIGVVSYEQYF. The chain carries TRBV14 and TRBJ2-7; D is uncertain. Germline CDR1 is SGHDN and CDR2 is FVKESK. The CDR3 spans 16 residues. Trimming took 0 bases from V and 0 from J, leaving 12 bases between them.